These 9 T cell receptor beta chains came from one sample sequenced in a study of T cell changes during pregnancy in multiple sclerosis. TCRdb's copy holds only in-frame clones and misses some; the assay was immunoSEQ multiplex PCR. The sample records more than 50,000 clones, 94% being singletons. Source: CD8+ T cells from peripheral blood mononuclear cells, taken after pregnancy. These TCRs come from a female donor with multiple sclerosis, enrolled in a pregnancy study.

The chain has TRBV14 and TRBJ2-7, with TRBD1 identical over 8 bases. Germline values: CDR1 SGHDN, CDR2 FVKESK. The CDR3 extends over 14 amino acids. J gave up 4 bases and V 4 bases, and 6 bases lay outside the gene matches. In nucleotides, the CDR3 is TGTGCCAGCAGCCCGAGGGACAGGTGGTACGAGCAGTACTTC. Its protein is CASSPRDRWYEQYF.

This clone has just a few counts. The chain carries TRBV4-1 and TRBJ1-2; D might be TRBD1 (6 bases). Germline-derived CDR1 and CDR2 are MGHRA and YSYEKL. The CDR3 loop spans 15 amino acids. With 1 base removed from V and 7 bases from J, the gap between germline ends came to 16 bases. Here the CDR3 DNA reads TGCGCCAGCAGCCAAGGCCTAGGGGGGGCCGGTGGCTACACCTTC. The encoded protein is CASSQGLGGAGGYTF.

V usage is TRBV9 and J usage is TRBJ2-6, with D possibly matching TRBD2 (6 bases). Between the trimmed V and J ends, which lost 4 bases and 0 bases, there was a span of 14 bases. CDR3 size: 17 residues. The V gene's germline CDR1 is SGDLS and CDR2 YYNGEE. In DNA, the CDR3 is TGTGCCAGCAGCTTCGGGACTGACCCCTCTGGGGCCAACGTCCTGACTTTC. It is translated as CASSFGTDPSGANVLTF.

The rearrangement joins TRBV9 to TRBJ2-7, with 8 nucleotides matching TRBD1. The J segment lost 5 bases and the V segment lost 6 bases, leaving 10 bases of the junction unmatched. The CDR3 has 14 amino acids. Germline V gene data show CDR1 as SGDLS and CDR2 as YYNGEE. The CDR3 nucleotides read TGTGCCAGCAATAGAGGACAGGGACCCAACGAGCAGTACTTC. Protein sequence: CASNRGQGPNEQYF.

The J gene is TRBJ2-3, the V gene TRBV19; D is perhaps TRBD1 (6 bases). Trimming left V 1 base short and J 2 bases short, with 13 bases between. The CDR3 length is 16 residues. The germline V gene encodes CDR1 LNHDA and CDR2 SQIVND (reference sequence). This chain's CDR3 is CASSIGAGVPTDTQYF. The CDR3 DNA is TGTGCCAGTAGTATAGGAGCAGGGGTCCCCACAGATACGCAGTATTTT. The full variable domain, with the rest looked up from reference TRBV19 and TRBJ2-3, is DGGITQSPKYLFRKEGQNVTLSCEQNLNHDAMYWYRQDPGQGLRLIYYSQIVNDFQKGDIAEGYSVSREKKESFPLTVTSAQKNPTAFYLCASSIGAGVPTDTQYFGPGTRLTVL.

The V gene is TRBV19, the J gene TRBJ2-7; 11 positions match TRBD2. The CDR3 length is 15 residues. Germline assignment: CDR1 LNHDA and CDR2 SQIVND (reference sequence). The ends lost 5 bases at V and 4 bases at J; junction bases unmatched: 7. Here the CDR3 reads CASSAGTSGVYEQYF. Here the CDR3 DNA reads TGTGCCAGTAGTGCCGGGACTAGCGGAGTGTACGAGCAGTACTTC.

The V and J genes are TRBV6-1 and TRBJ2-7; possible D gene TRBD1, 6 bases. CDR1 is MNHNS, CDR2 SASEGT, per germline. This CDR3 has 17 residues. Trimming took 2 bases from V and 3 from J, leaving 20 bases between them. The CDR3 loop is CASSESQGTFGSYEQYF. The CDR3 DNA sequence: TGTGCCAGCAGTGAATCTCAGGGGACATTTGGGAGCTACGAGCAGTACTTC.

This clone was seen a single time. CDR3 amino acids: CSVEGLAVSYNEQFF. Here the CDR3 DNA reads TGCAGCGTTGAAGGTCTAGCGGTCTCCTACAATGAGCAGTTCTTC. The rearrangement links TRBV29-1 to TRBJ2-1, with 7 positions matching TRBD2. CDR1 and CDR2 from the germline V gene are SQVTM and ANQGSEA. This CDR3 spans 15 amino acids. With 1 base clipped from V and 0 bases from J, the junction kept 3 bases outside the gene matches.

The chain uses TRBV9 and TRBJ2-3; TRBD2 matches at 11 bases. The V and J ends lost 4 bases and 4 bases, in that order; junction bases with no gene match: 8. Germline V gives CDR1 SGDLS, CDR2 YYNGEE. The CDR3 is 16 residues long. The CDR3 region has the DNA TGTGCCAGCAGCCCTCGAGGACTAGCGGGTTCAGATACGCAGTATTTT. Translating gives CASSPRGLAGSDTQYF.